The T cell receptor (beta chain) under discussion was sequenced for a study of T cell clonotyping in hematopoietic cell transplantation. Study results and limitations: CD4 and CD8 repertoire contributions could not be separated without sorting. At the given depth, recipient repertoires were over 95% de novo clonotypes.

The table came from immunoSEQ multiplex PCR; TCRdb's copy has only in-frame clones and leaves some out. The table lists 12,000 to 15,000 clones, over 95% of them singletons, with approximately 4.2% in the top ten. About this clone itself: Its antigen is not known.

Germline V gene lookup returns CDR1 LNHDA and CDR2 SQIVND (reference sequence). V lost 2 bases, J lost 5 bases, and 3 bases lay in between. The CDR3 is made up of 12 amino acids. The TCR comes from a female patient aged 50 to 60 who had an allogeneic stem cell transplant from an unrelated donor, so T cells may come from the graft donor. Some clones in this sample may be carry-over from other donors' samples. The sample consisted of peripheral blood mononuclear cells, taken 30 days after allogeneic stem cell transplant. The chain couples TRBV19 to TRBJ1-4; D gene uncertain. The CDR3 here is CASSILNEKLFF. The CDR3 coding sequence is TGTGCCAGTAGTATACTAAATGAAAAACTGTTTTTT.